These T cell receptor beta chains were read from a single sample in a study of blood T cell repertoires in COVID-19. Here immunoSEQ multiplex PCR was the method, and the copy in TCRdb shows in-frame clones only, minus some. This table has roughly 80,000 clones, 80% to 90% appearing once. Specimen: peripheral blood. All receptors derive from a man over 45 with active COVID-19. CDR3s include the opening cysteine and the closing phenylalanine or tryptophan. D genes are given only for firm matches. A row's size may be missing; if present it is once, few, many or a size class.

j_call | d_call | v_call | clone_size | cdr3_aa | cdr3_nt
TRBJ2-7 | TRBD1 | TRBV5-1 | - | CASRTGGKSYEQYF | TGCGCCAGCCGCACAGGGGGGAAGTCCTACGAGCAGTACTTC
TRBJ2-7 | TRBD2 | TRBV27 | - | CASSLLPFSGRGYEQYF | TGTGCCAGCAGTTTACTCCCATTTAGCGGGAGGGGCTACGAGCAGTACTTC
TRBJ2-1 | - | TRBV6-5 | - | CASSIYLSSYNEQFF | TGTGCCAGCAGCATCTACTTGAGCTCCTACAATGAGCAGTTCTTC
TRBJ2-3 | - | TRBV3-1/TRBV3-2 | - | CASNLRTGDTQYF | TGTGCCAGCAACCTGCGGACTGGGGATACGCAGTATTTT
TRBJ1-2 | - | TRBV28 | - | CASRGEAGKGYTF | TGTGCCAGCCGGGGGGAGGCAGGGAAGGGCTACACCTTC
TRBJ1-1 | - | TRBV30 | - | CAWSVGTGNTEAFF | TGTGCCTGGAGTGTAGGAACGGGTAACACTGAAGCTTTCTTT
TRBJ1-1 | TRBD1 | TRBV7-2 | - | CASSPGQRNTEAFF | TGTGCCAGCAGCCCGGGACAGAGAAACACTGAAGCTTTCTTT
TRBJ2-3 | TRBD2 | TRBV7-3 | - | CASSLWVAGGHIADTQYF | TGTGCCAGCAGCTTATGGGTAGCGGGGGGACATATTGCAGATACGCAGTATTTT
TRBJ1-6 | - | TRBV30 | - | CAWSSFRESPLHF | TGTGCCTGGAGTTCCTTTAGGGAGTCACCCCTCCACTTT
TRBJ1-5 | - | TRBV25-1 | - | CASGYQGGQPQHF | TGTGCCAGCGGATATCAGGGAGGGCAGCCCCAGCATTTT
TRBJ2-7 | TRBD2 | TRBV5-1 | once | CASSLVSGGVSPYEQYF | TGCGCCAGCAGCTTAGTTAGCGGGGGGGTTTCCCCATACGAGCAGTACTTC
TRBJ2-7 | - | TRBV3-1/TRBV3-2 | - | CASSQGTPGWGEQYF | TGTGCCAGCAGCCAAGGGACTCCCGGGTGGGGCGAGCAGTACTTC
TRBJ2-1 | TRBD2 | TRBV4-3 | - | CASSPRTSGISGNEQFF | TGCGCCAGCAGTCCTAGGACTAGCGGCATATCGGGGAATGAGCAGTTCTTC
TRBJ2-3 | - | TRBV7-2 | - | CASSLAGPADTQYF | TGTGCCAGCAGCTTAGCGGGGCCTGCAGATACGCAGTATTTT
TRBJ1-1 | - | TRBV15 | - | CATSRAGGQAFF | TGTGCCACCAGCAGAGCGGGAGGCCAAGCTTTCTTT
TRBJ2-7 | - | TRBV19 | - | CASSIRIDRGEQYF | TGTGCCAGTAGTATCCGAATCGACCGGGGGGAGCAGTACTTC
TRBJ1-3 | - | TRBV28 | - | CASSFAGSSSGNTIYF | TGTGCCAGCAGTTTTGCGGGGAGTTCCTCTGGAAACACCATATATTTT
TRBJ2-3 | TRBD2 | TRBV5-1 | - | CASSSGLAGANVDTQYF | TGCGCCAGCAGCTCGGGACTAGCGGGGGCAAACGTCGATACGCAGTATTTT
TRBJ2-3 | TRBD2 | TRBV5-1 | once | CASTTRERGPGDTQYF | TGCGCCAGCACGACTAGGGAGCGGGGTCCAGGTGATACGCAGTATTTT
TRBJ2-7 | - | TRBV11-1 | - | CASSVNVGAYEQYF | TGTGCCAGCAGCGTAAATGTGGGAGCCTACGAGCAGTACTTC